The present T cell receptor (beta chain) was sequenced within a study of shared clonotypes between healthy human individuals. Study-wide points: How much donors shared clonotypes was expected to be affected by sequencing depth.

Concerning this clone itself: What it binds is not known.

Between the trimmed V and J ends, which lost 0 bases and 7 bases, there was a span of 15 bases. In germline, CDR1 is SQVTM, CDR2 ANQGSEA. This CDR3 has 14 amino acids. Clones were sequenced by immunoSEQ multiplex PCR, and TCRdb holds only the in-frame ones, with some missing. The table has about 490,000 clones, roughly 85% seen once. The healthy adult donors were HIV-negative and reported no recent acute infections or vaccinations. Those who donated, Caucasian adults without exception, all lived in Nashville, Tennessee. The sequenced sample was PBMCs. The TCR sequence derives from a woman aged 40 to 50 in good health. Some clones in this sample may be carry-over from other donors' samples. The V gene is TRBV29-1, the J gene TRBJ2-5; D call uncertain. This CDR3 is CSVEEGRNIGTQYF. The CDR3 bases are TGCAGCGTTGAAGAAGGCAGAAACATTGGGACCCAGTACTTC.